The present entry profiles one T cell receptor (beta chain) with its context. All participating donors were Caucasian adults from Nashville, Tennessee. The sample comes from a study of shared clonotypes between healthy human individuals. This CDR3 region has 13 residues. Germline V gene lookup returns CDR1 SGHNT and CDR2 YYREEE (reference sequence). The germline V and J ends were trimmed by 3 bases and 0 bases, with 5 bases remaining between them. At the deep level, the assay was run. Sequencing of unsorted PBMC DNA was carried out using ten immunoSEQ deep assay plates. Sequenced by immunoSEQ multiplex PCR; TCRdb stores in-frame clones only, minus some. The data hold 450,000 to 500,000 clones, with more than 75% observed a single time.

Input material: PBMCs. The chain uses TRBV5-4 and TRBJ2-3; D not resolved. The TCR originated in a woman in her thirties or forties in good health. Some clones in this sample may be carry-over from other donors' samples. CDR3 amino acids: CASSSPSTDTQYF. The CDR3 nucleotides are TGTGCCAGCAGCTCCCCAAGCACAGATACGCAGTATTTT.